This T cell receptor (beta chain) emerged from a study of metastatic and nonmetastatic thyroid tumors. For the study at large: Repertoire comparisons spanned blood and tumor or nodule tissue from malignant and benign thyroid patients. Study-level points and caveats: Patients with malignant thyroid tumors reportedly had significantly higher TCR beta diversity than those with benign nodules, in blood and tumor.

This clone is judged medium-sized. Its antigen is as yet unknown. CDR1 and CDR2 (germline): MDHEN, SYDVKM. The CDR3 runs to 11 residues. V lost 4 bases and J 4 bases, leaving 4 bases between the germline ends. Until they underwent thyroid surgery, no patient had received any treatment. Per the original data handling: To classify distant metastasis in papillary thyroid cancer, a model was built from CDR3 differences across clinicopathological groups. Using MiXCR, TCRdb reanalyzed the PCR reads. These V and J calls are TCRdb output, not the study's own analysis. In the table there are around 20,000 clones, approximately 32% of which are singletons.

The J gene is TRBJ1-1, the V gene TRBV28, with no clear D. This receptor was identified in a female donor with papillary thyroid cancer or a benign thyroid nodule (not recorded which). Some clones in this sample may be carry-over from other donors' samples. The sample consisted of adjacent normal tissue. CDR3 nucleotides: TGTGCCAGCAGTTCCTTCACTGAAGCTTTCTTT. Protein product: CASSSFTEAFF.